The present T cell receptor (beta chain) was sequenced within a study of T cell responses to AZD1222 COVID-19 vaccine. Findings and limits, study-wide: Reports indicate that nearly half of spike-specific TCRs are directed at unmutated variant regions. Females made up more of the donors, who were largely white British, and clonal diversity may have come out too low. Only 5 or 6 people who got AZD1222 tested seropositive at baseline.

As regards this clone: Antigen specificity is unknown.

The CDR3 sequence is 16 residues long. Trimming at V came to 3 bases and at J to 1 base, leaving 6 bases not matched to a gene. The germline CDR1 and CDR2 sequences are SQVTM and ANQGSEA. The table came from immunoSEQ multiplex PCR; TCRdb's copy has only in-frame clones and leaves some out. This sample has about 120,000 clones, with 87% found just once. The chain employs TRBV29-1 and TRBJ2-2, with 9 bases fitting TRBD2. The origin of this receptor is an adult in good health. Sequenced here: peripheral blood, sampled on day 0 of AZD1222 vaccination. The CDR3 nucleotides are TGCAGCGTTGACGGTCCAGCGGGAGGGAACACCGGGGAGCTGTTTTTT. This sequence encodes CSVDGPAGGNTGELFF.